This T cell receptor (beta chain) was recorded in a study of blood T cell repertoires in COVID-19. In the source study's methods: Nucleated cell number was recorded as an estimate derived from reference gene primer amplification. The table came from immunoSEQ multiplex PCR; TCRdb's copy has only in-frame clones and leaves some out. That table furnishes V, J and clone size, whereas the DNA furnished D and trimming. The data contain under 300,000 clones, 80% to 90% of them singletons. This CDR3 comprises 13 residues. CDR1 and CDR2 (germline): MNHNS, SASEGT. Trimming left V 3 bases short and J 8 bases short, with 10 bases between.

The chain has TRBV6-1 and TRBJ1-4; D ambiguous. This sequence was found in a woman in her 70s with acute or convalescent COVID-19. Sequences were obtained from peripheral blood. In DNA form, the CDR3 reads TGTGCCAGCAGTGACGGGGAAGTGGAAAAACTGTTTTTT. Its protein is CASSDGEVEKLFF.